A selection of T cell receptor beta chains follows, all from one sample in a study of identical twins. TCRdb used MiXCR to reprocess the 5' RACE reads, holding one entry per CDR3 protein. In the table there are under 300,000 distinct CDR3 sequences, roughly an eighth of which are singletons. The data also belong to a second study, concerning yellow fever vaccine responses in identical twins.

Sequenced: memory (CD45RO+) T cells sorted from blood. These receptors originate from a woman between 18 and 29 years old in good health. Each CDR3 is given with its conserved first and last residue.

CDR3 protein: CASSLYLVDEQFF
J gene: TRBJ2-1
V gene: TRBV5-1

CDR3 protein: CASSWESRAF
J gene: TRBJ1-2
V gene: TRBV2

CDR3 protein: CASSPGSETQYF
J gene: TRBJ2-5
V gene: TRBV5-1

CDR3 protein: CSVGELEQFF
J gene: TRBJ2-1
V gene: TRBV29-1

CDR3 protein: CASRSLSSYNEQFF
J gene: TRBJ2-1
V gene: TRBV6-2/TRBV6-3

CDR3 protein: CASRVEGENTGELFF
J gene: TRBJ2-2
V gene: TRBV4-2

CDR3 protein: CASSPDSVFTQYF
J gene: TRBJ2-3
V gene: TRBV6-1

CDR3 protein: CATSRDVWASGGTDTQYF
J gene: TRBJ2-3
V gene: TRBV15

CDR3 protein: CASSNDRAPTDTQYF
J gene: TRBJ2-3
V gene: TRBV2

CDR3 protein: CASSQDRQPYQPQHF
J gene: TRBJ1-5
V gene: TRBV3-1

CDR3 protein: CASSVKPGSPGQFF
J gene: TRBJ2-1
V gene: TRBV6-1

CDR3 protein: CASSQVGPGYEQYF
J gene: TRBJ2-7
V gene: TRBV4-2

CDR3 protein: CSSPGQGGGELFF
J gene: TRBJ2-2
V gene: TRBV20-1

CDR3 protein: CASIRSSYNEQFF
J gene: TRBJ2-1
V gene: TRBV28

CDR3 protein: CSASPRGLQETQYF
J gene: TRBJ2-5
V gene: TRBV20-1